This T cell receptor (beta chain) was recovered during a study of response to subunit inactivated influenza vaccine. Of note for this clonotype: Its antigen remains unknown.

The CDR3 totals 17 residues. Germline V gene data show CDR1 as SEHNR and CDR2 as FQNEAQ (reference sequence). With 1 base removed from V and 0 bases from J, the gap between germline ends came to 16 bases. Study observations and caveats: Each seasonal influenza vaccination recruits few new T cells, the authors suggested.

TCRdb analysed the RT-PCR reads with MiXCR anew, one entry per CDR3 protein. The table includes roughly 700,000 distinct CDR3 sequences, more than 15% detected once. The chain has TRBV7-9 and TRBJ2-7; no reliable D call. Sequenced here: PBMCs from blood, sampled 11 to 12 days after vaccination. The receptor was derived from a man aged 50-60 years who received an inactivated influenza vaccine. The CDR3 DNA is TGTGCCAGCAGCTTAGAAGTATTACATTCCTTCTCCTACGAGCAGTACTTC. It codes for CASSLEVLHSFSYEQYF.